The sample holds a few counts of the clone carrying this T cell receptor (beta chain). Its antigen is undetermined. This was the immunoSEQ v3.0 assay at survey level. Per sample, sequencing targeted roughly 35,000-50,000 T-cell genomes. The repertoire was sequenced with immunoSEQ multiplex PCR; TCRdb's copy has only in-frame clones and lacks some. The data show under 20,000 clones, more than 65% seen once. The sample comes from a study of long-term antiretroviral therapy in people with HIV. Study conclusions and caveats: HIV repertoire CDR3 lengths ranged less widely than those of controls. Pre-ART clonal expansions dominated every time point's repertoire. After ART, diversity increased yet remained lower than transplant donor controls.

Trimming left V 3 bases short and J 4 bases short, with 9 bases between. Germline V gene sequence: CDR1 LNHDA, CDR2 SQIVND (reference sequence). The CDR3 has 13 residues. This material consisted of unsorted PBMCs, taken at the start of antiretroviral therapy, before treatment. The TCR sequence derives from a man aged 18 to 29 with HIV. This chain links TRBV19 with TRBJ1-1; possible D gene TRBD1, 5 bases. The CDR3 DNA is TGTGCCAGTAGTATTCTGGGGGGCACTGAAGCTTTCTTT. Protein sequence: CASSILGGTEAFF.